This is a list of T cell receptor beta chains from one sample in a study of shared clonotypes between healthy human individuals. Clones were sequenced by immunoSEQ multiplex PCR, and TCRdb holds only the in-frame ones, with some missing. The sample lists about 2.3 million clones; more than 85% were seen once. Sequencing was done on a sample of naive CD4+ T cells from PBMCs. All receptors come from a man younger than 35 in good health. Some clones in this sample may be carry-over from other donors' samples. Both conserved end residues are part of each CDR3. A D gene is named only where the DNA matches it firmly. Clone size is shown for a subset of rows, as once, few, many or a class of expanded clone.

J gene | clone size | V gene | D gene | CDR3 protein
TRBJ2-2 | NA | TRBV30 | NA | CAWSVRGGRAKPGELFF
TRBJ1-1 | NA | TRBV5-4 | NA | CASSLAGWGLSEAFF
TRBJ2-1 | once | TRBV15 | NA | CATSRDWPAGPIVVHEQFF
TRBJ2-2 | NA | TRBV7-9 | NA | CASSLGSSATGELFF
TRBJ1-5 | NA | TRBV6-1 | TRBD1 | CASSLSGQGDQPQHF
TRBJ2-1 | once | TRBV7-6 | TRBD1 | CASSSRPGQGYEQFF
TRBJ2-1 | NA | TRBV28 | NA | CASSPPGGSELNEQFF
TRBJ2-1 | NA | TRBV18 | TRBD1 | CASSPGTGGRDEQFF
TRBJ1-3 | NA | TRBV28 | TRBD1 | CASSLHFLGTGGYSGNTIYF
TRBJ2-7 | NA | TRBV7-9 | TRBD1 | CASSGRDRDYEQYF
TRBJ2-2 | NA | TRBV5-1 | TRBD1 | CASSLSGQGARTGELFF
TRBJ2-1 | NA | TRBV30 | TRBD2 | CAWSSPGLAGGGSSYNEQFF
TRBJ1-1 | NA | TRBV6-5 | NA | CASSPPTGPAFF
TRBJ2-2 | NA | TRBV5-1 | NA | CASSPGGGDAGELFF
TRBJ1-3 | NA | TRBV28 | NA | CASSPEAGNTIYF
TRBJ2-3 | NA | TRBV4-1 | TRBD2 | CASSQKGLAGADTQYF
TRBJ1-5 | NA | TRBV6-1 | NA | CASSEAAIGQPQHF
TRBJ2-3 | NA | TRBV9 | TRBD2 | CASSVANSGSTDTQYF
TRBJ1-1 | few | TRBV30 | NA | CAWSQFPAVTEAFF
TRBJ1-1 | NA | TRBV5-1 | NA | CASSLAGLMNTEAFF
TRBJ1-1 | NA | TRBV7-9 | NA | CASSVQKNTEAFF
TRBJ2-6 | NA | TRBV28 | NA | CASSSPGANVLTF
TRBJ2-1 | NA | TRBV5-4 | NA | CASSLEGTWVEQFF
TRBJ1-2 | NA | TRBV28 | NA | CASSGGRRNGYTF